This T cell receptor beta chain was identified in a study of T cell responses to AZD1222 COVID-19 vaccine. General study findings and limits: Donors were chiefly white British, with a greater number of females, and clonal diversity was perhaps underestimated. Variant regions that are unmutated are reportedly the target of nearly half of spike-specific TCRs. Researchers report vaccine-associated CD4 TCRs spanning spike, with dominance at 160-218 and 743-854.

Deletions cut 5 bases from V and 3 bases from J, with 8 bases between. CDR3 length: 12 amino acids. Germline lookup yields CDR1 SGHNT and CDR2 YENEEA. This table comes from immunoSEQ multiplex PCR, and its TCRdb copy is limited to in-frame clones, with some not included. The data contain around 100,000 clones, more than 70% of them seen just once; the ten biggest clones take up around 4.4%. This clone has just one count. Its antigen is still unknown. The sequence came from an adult in good health. The sample was peripheral blood, taken on day 0 of MenACWY control vaccination. The rearrangement uses TRBV11-3 and TRBJ2-7; D is uncertain. Here the CDR3 reads CASSLDGYEQYF. For the CDR3, the DNA is TGTGCCAGCAGCCTGGACGGCTACGAGCAGTACTTC.